The 26 T cell receptor beta chains in this list originate from one sample, sequenced in a study of blood T cell repertoires in COVID-19 (dated by TCRdb to 2018 to 2020). Libraries came from the immunoSEQ multiplex PCR assay. This immuneACCESS table, as held by TCRdb, lists in-frame sequences with V and J called but not all clones. Of the missing ones, under half trace to an unresolved V gene in checked studies; the others have no known cause. The sample contains about 380,000 clones, approximately 90% of them found a single time. 1.2% of the sample belongs to the ten largest clones. The sample taken for sequencing was PBMCs or T cells enriched from blood (not recorded which). The receptors stem from a young woman who had recovered from COVID-19.

The chain uses TRBV6-5 and TRBJ1-4; 7 nucleotides line up with TRBD1. This CDR3 comprises 15 residues. J lost 6 bases, V lost 0 bases, and 4 bases had no gene match. Germline V CDR1 and CDR2: MNHEY, SVGAGI. The CDR3 is CASSYSTGSDEKLFF. CDR3 in DNA: TGTGCCAGCAGTTACTCGACAGGGTCGGATGAAAAACTGTTTTTT.

The CDR3 loop is CAWTAGGPADTQYF. The DNA for the CDR3 is TGTGCCTGGACTGCGGGGGGGCCGGCAGATACGCAGTATTTT. The chain recombines TRBV30 with TRBJ2-3; 9 bases agree with TRBD2. The CDR3 covers 14 residues. Per the germline V gene, CDR1 is GTSNPN and CDR2 is SVGIG (reference sequence). The trim removed 4 bases at V and 4 bases at J, leaving 6 bases unmatched. The complete variable domain, with remaining parts taken from reference TRBV30 and TRBJ2-3, reads SQTIHQWPATLVQPVGSPLSLECTVEGTSNPNLYWYRQAAGRGLQLLFYSVGIGQISSEVPQNLSASRPQDRQFILSSKKLLLSDSGFYLCAWTAGGPADTQYFGPGTRLTVL.

The V call is TRBV6-1, the J call TRBJ2-5; weak D call: TRBD2 (6 bases). Trimming removed 2 bases from V and 5 bases from J, with 24 bases in between. Germline loops: CDR1 MNHNS, CDR2 SASEGT. This CDR3 comprises 18 residues. In nucleotides, the CDR3 is TGTGCCAGCAGTGAATACTATGTGGGGATCGGGGGAGCGGAGACCCAGTACTTC. Translated, it gives CASSEYYVGIGGAETQYF.

The V gene is TRBV11-2, the J gene TRBJ1-6; the match to TRBD1 covers 7 bases. J lost 9 bases, V lost 3 bases, and 2 bases had no gene match. Germline lookup yields CDR1 SGHAT and CDR2 FQNNGV. CDR3 size: 13 residues. CDR3 loop: CASSLYRGSPLHF. The CDR3, as DNA: TGTGCCAGCAGCTTGTACAGGGGTTCACCCCTCCACTTT.

This chain connects TRBV24-1 to TRBJ1-2; 7 positions agree with TRBD1. CDR1 and CDR2 from the germline V gene are KGHDR and SFDVKD. This CDR3 has 15 amino acids. J was trimmed by 2 bases and V by 2 bases; bases with no gene match: 4. The CDR3 sequence is CATSDWGQPNYGYTF. DNA for the CDR3: TGTGCCACCAGTGATTGGGGACAGCCCAACTATGGCTACACCTTC.

This clone was seen just once. The chain employs TRBV6-5 and TRBJ2-1; perhaps TRBD1 as D (6 bases). Germline CDR1 reads MNHEY; CDR2 reads SVGAGI. Between the trimmed V and J ends, which lost 5 bases and 9 bases, there was a span of 14 bases. The CDR3 is made up of 13 amino acids. The DNA of the CDR3 is TGTGCCAGCAGTCCCACAGACAGGAGTGAGCAGTTCTTC. Amino acid sequence: CASSPTDRSEQFF.

This chain's CDR3 is CASSPYLERTQYF. CDR3 in DNA: TGTGCCAGCAGTCCCTACTTGGAGAGAACGCAGTATTTT. The genes are TRBV6-5 and TRBJ2-3; D is unresolved. Germline V lookup: CDR1 MNHEY, CDR2 SVGAGI. This CDR3 has 13 residues. The V end lost 5 bases, the J end lost 9 bases, and 15 bases lay between the germline ends.

V usage is TRBV5-4 and J usage is TRBJ2-1; the D gene is possibly TRBD1 (6 bases). Germline CDR1 reads SGHNT; CDR2 reads YYREEE (reference sequence). CDR3 size: 18 residues. Trimming stripped 0 bases from V and 7 bases from J, with 23 bases between. CDR3 DNA sequence: TGTGCCAGCAGCTTGGGGTCCGCAGGGGCAGGAGTATGGAATGAGCAGTTCTTC. It is translated as CASSLGSAGAGVWNEQFF.

As regards this clone: A read error may produce the germline difference seen at one junction end. This chain joins TRBV3-1 (or the pseudogene TRBV3-2) and TRBJ2-7; D is possibly TRBD2 (6 bases). The CDR3 has 13 amino acids. Germline V gene lookup returns CDR1 LGHDT and CDR2 YNNKEL (reference sequence). The CDR3 coding sequence is TGTGCCAGCAGTCAAGGAGGGTACTACGAGCAGTACTTC. It yields the protein CASSQGGYYEQYF.

The chain links TRBV27 to TRBJ2-1; 9 nucleotides agree with TRBD1. Germline CDR1 is MNHEY and CDR2 is SMNVEV (reference sequence). This CDR3 comprises 15 residues. V was pared by 2 bases and J by 7 bases, with 6 bases of the junction left unmatched. The DNA of the CDR3 is TGTGCCAGCAGTTTACAAGGACAGGGGACGAATGAGCAGTTCTTC. Protein product: CASSLQGQGTNEQFF.

The chain carries TRBV10-3 and TRBJ1-3; a possible D gene is TRBD1 (6 bases). The V end lost 2 bases, the J end lost 0 bases, and 20 bases lay between the germline ends. CDR3 size: 19 residues. In germline, CDR1 is ENHRY, CDR2 SYGVKD. The DNA of the CDR3 is TGTGCCATCAGTGAGCCGTACCTCAGGGGCGGGGGCTCTGGAAACACCATATATTTT. It translates to CAISEPYLRGGGSGNTIYF.

The chain recombines TRBV4-1 with TRBJ2-7; TRBD1 matches 8 bases. V dropped 0 bases and J dropped 2; count of bases not matched to a gene: 6. Germline assignment: CDR1 MGHRA and CDR2 YSYEKL. The CDR3 covers 16 residues. CDR3 DNA: TGCGCCAGCAGCCAAGATGGGGGGACAGGAGCCTACGAGCAGTACTTC. Translated, it gives CASSQDGGTGAYEQYF.

J is TRBJ1-2 and V is TRBV4-1; 8 bases are a match to TRBD1. With V trimmed by 2 bases and J by 8 bases, 19 bases remained unmatched. Looked up from germline, CDR1 is MGHRA and CDR2 is YSYEKL. This CDR3 region has 18 residues. In nucleotides, the CDR3 is TGCGCCAGCAGCCAACCCCTGATGGGACAGGTACTCTTCGGAGGCTACACCTTC. Protein product: CASSQPLMGQVLFGGYTF.

The J gene is TRBJ2-1, the V gene TRBV6-4, with D unclear. Germline CDR1 and CDR2: MRHNA and SNTAGT. Trimming took off 0 bases at V and 7 bases at J, with 10 bases between the two ends. The CDR3 runs to 14 residues. The CDR3 nucleotides are TGTGCCAGCAGTGACTCAGCCCCCTCTAATGAGCAGTTCTTC. It translates to CASSDSAPSNEQFF.

On this clone: The identical CDR3 is also encoded by other nucleotide sequences in the sample. V usage is TRBV6-5 and J usage is TRBJ1-1; no firm D call. The CDR3 length is 11 residues. Trimming removed 6 bases at V and 4 bases at J, with 6 bases between. Germline V gives CDR1 MNHEY, CDR2 SVGAGI. The CDR3 region has the DNA TGTGCCAGCAGAAGAGGCACTGAAGCTTTCTTT. Translating gives CASRRGTEAFF.

The chain carries TRBV10-3 and TRBJ2-7; TRBD2 matches at 14 bases. J gave up 7 bases and V 3 bases, and 8 bases lay outside the gene matches. The CDR3 contains 16 residues. CDR1 and CDR2 from the germline V gene are ENHRY and SYGVKD. CDR3 amino acids: CAISDPPGLAGEEQYF. CDR3 nucleotide sequence: TGTGCCATCAGTGACCCCCCGGGACTAGCGGGGGAGGAGCAGTACTTC.

This clone was observed a few times. This chain joins TRBV30 and TRBJ1-1, with TRBD1 identical over 7 bases. Germline trimming cut 5 bases from V and 8 bases from J; bases unmatched to any gene: 14. The CDR3 length is 14 residues. In germline, CDR1 is GTSNPN, CDR2 SVGIG (reference sequence). CDR3: CAWFANHRQGEAFF. Written as DNA, the CDR3 is TGTGCCTGGTTCGCAAACCACCGACAGGGAGAAGCTTTCTTT.

This clone was detected once. The chain employs TRBV19 and TRBJ1-5; perhaps TRBD1 as D (5 bases). The CDR3 runs 15 residues. Germline CDR1 LNHDA, CDR2 SQIVND (reference sequence). Trimming took off 3 bases at V and 0 bases at J, with 9 bases between the two ends. The CDR3 sequence: CASSIKGNSNQPQHF. The DNA of the CDR3 is TGTGCCAGTAGTATCAAGGGGAATAGCAATCAGCCCCAGCATTTT. Full variable domain (remainder filled in from reference TRBV19 and TRBJ1-5): DGGITQSPKYLFRKEGQNVTLSCEQNLNHDAMYWYRQDPGQGLRLIYYSQIVNDFQKGDIAEGYSVSREKKESFPLTVTSAQKNPTAFYLCASSIKGNSNQPQHFGDGTRLSIL.

The table lists this clone with a count of one. The rearrangement links TRBV6-1 to TRBJ1-3; D is possibly TRBD1 (6 bases). In germline, CDR1 is MNHNS, CDR2 SASEGT. V gave up 3 bases and J gave up 5 bases, with 14 bases separating them. This CDR3 comprises 15 residues. This chain's CDR3 is CASSDTGYDRNTIYF. The CDR3 DNA reads as TGTGCCAGCAGTGACACAGGGTATGACCGAAACACCATATATTTT.

This clone is a singleton in its sample. V and J are TRBV19 and TRBJ2-7; TRBD1 matches 9 bases. This CDR3 has 12 amino acids. Germline CDR1 reads LNHDA; CDR2 reads SQIVND (reference sequence). Losses at the gene ends were 8 bases for V and 2 bases for J; bases not matched to a gene: 1. Written as DNA, the CDR3 is TGTGCCAGTGGGGACAGGGCCTACGAGCAGTACTTC. This translates into CASGDRAYEQYF.

The DNA of the CDR3 is TGTGCCGGACTCCAACACCCGGGAGGACTAGCGGGGGGACCAGATACGCAGTATTTT. Translated, it gives CAGLQHPGGLAGGPDTQYF. The rearrangement uses TRBV9 and TRBJ2-3; 14 bases are a match to TRBD2. With 10 bases clipped from V and 4 bases from J, the junction kept 20 bases outside the gene matches. The CDR3 length is 19 residues. CDR1 is SGDLS, CDR2 YYNGEE, per germline. Full variable domain (outside the CDR3, taken from reference TRBV9 and TRBJ2-3): DSGVTQTPKHLITATGQRVTLRCSPRSGDLSVYWYQQSLDQGLQFLIQYYNGEERAKGNILERFSAQQFPDLHSELNLSSLELGDSALYFCAGLQHPGGLAGGPDTQYFGPGTRLTVL.

The chain is built from TRBV6-5 and TRBJ1-5; no clear D. Trimming removed 6 bases at V and 3 bases at J, with 12 bases between. The CDR3 extends over 14 amino acids. Per germline, CDR1 MNHEY and CDR2 SVGAGI. This CDR3 is CASRAPGSNQPQHF. CDR3 sequence (DNA): TGTGCCAGCAGGGCTCCGGGGTCCAATCAGCCCCAGCATTTT.

The rearrangement joins TRBV12-3 or TRBV12-4 to TRBJ2-7, with 10 bases identical to TRBD1. The V gene end was trimmed by 5 bases and the J gene end by 3 bases; junction bases not matched to a gene: 1. The CDR3 consists of 13 residues. The CDR3 loop reads CASSGTGVYEQYF. CDR3 coding DNA: TGTGCCAGCAGTGGGACAGGGGTCTACGAGCAGTACTTC.

The chain combines TRBV7-9 with TRBJ1-1; D not certain. This CDR3 spans 14 amino acids. In germline, CDR1 is SEHNR, CDR2 FQNEAQ (reference sequence). V gave up 0 bases and J gave up 3 bases, with 8 bases separating them. The CDR3 loop is CASSLALADTEAFF. The CDR3 DNA reads as TGTGCCAGCAGCTTAGCGCTGGCAGACACTGAAGCTTTCTTT.

The CDR3 loop is CASSPRDREQETQYF. CDR3 nucleotides: TGTGCCAGCTCACCTCGGGACAGGGAGCAAGAGACCCAGTACTTC. The gene calls are TRBV18 and TRBJ2-5; 9 positions agree with TRBD1. Germline CDR1 reads KGHSH; CDR2 reads LQKENI. The CDR3 totals 15 residues. V dropped 3 bases and J dropped 2; count of bases not matched to a gene: 4.

This clone came up once. This chain links TRBV1 with TRBJ1-5. TRBV1 is recorded as a pseudogene. This CDR3 is 17 amino acids long. CDR3 coding DNA: TGCACCAGCAGCCGACGGGAGGGGACCGCGGGCAATCAGCCCCAGCATTTT. As protein: CTSSRREGTAGNQPQHF.